The entry that follows covers one T cell receptor beta chain sequence. Its antigen is unidentified. This sample was taken from a study of monozygotic twins with inflammatory bowel disease. Per-sample cDNA came from eight separate reactions. From its re-call of the 5' RACE reads, TCRdb lists each CDR3 protein once, without DNA. The data show over 150,000 distinct CDR3 sequences, and the top ten clones hold 2.4%. Notes on the study in general: Lower TCRbeta diversity (inverse Simpson) was seen in IBD patients than in healthy co-twins.

Each donor supplied under 3 ml of blood. Unsorted whole blood yielded the total RNA, with T cells left unselected. The CDR3 contains 14 residues. Germline assignment: CDR1 SGHTA and CDR2 FQGNSA. The sample was blood. This sequence joins TRBV7-2 and TRBJ2-7; TCRdb lists TRBD1, though no DNA is available to test this call. The TCR was taken from a human donor with ulcerative colitis or Crohn's disease, or a healthy co-twin of an affected twin (not recorded which). The CDR3 loop reads CASSPSPGAYEQYF.